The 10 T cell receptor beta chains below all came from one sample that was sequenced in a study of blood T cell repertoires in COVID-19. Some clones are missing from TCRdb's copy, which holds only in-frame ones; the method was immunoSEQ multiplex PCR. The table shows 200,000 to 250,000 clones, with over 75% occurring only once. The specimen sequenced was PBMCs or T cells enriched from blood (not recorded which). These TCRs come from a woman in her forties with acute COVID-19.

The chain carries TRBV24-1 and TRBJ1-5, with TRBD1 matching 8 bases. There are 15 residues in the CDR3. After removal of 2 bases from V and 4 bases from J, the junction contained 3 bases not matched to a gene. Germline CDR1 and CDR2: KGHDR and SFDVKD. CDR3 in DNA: TGTGCCACCAGTGATTCCAGGGGGCCAAATCAGCCCCAGCATTTT. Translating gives CATSDSRGPNQPQHF.

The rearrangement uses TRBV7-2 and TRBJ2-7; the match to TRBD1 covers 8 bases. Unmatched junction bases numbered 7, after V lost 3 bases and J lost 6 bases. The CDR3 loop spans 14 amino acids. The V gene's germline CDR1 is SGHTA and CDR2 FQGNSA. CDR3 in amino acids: CASSLQGARREQYF. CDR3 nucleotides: TGTGCCAGCAGCTTGCAGGGGGCTCGTCGCGAGCAGTACTTC.

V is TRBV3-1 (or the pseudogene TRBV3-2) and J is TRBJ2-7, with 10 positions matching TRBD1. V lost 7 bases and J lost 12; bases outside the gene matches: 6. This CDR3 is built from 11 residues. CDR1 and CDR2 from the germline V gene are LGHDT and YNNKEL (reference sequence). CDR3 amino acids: CASIGTGAMYF. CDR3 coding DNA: TGTGCCAGCATCGGGACAGGGGCGATGTACTTC.

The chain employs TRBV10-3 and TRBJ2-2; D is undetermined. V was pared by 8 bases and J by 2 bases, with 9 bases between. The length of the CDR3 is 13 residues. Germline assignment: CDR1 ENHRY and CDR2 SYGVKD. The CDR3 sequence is CAIGRNNTGELFF. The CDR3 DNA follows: TGTGCCATCGGCAGGAACAACACCGGGGAGCTGTTTTTT.

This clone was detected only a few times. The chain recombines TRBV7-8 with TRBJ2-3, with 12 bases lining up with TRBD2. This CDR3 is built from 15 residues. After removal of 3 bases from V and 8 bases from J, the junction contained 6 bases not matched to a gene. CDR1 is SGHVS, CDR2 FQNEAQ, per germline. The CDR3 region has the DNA TGTGCCAGCAGCTTTGACCCGACTAGCGGGGGTACGCAGTATTTT. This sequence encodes CASSFDPTSGGTQYF.

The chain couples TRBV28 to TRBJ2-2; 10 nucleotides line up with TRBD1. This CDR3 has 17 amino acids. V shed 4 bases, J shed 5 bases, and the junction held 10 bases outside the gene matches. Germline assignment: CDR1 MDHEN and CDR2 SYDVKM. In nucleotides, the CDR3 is TGTGCCAGCAGTTCCCCCGGCCCGGGACAGGGGACCGGGGAGCTGTTTTTT. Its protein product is CASSSPGPGQGTGELFF.

CDR3 in DNA: TGTGCCAGCAGTGAAGGGCCAGGGTTATCCATTCAGTACTTC. Its protein is CASSEGPGLSIQYF. The V call is TRBV2, the J call TRBJ2-4, with D possibly being TRBD1 (5 bases). With 1 base removed from V and 9 bases from J, the gap between germline ends came to 13 bases. Per germline, CDR1 SNHLY and CDR2 FYNNEI. There are 14 residues in the CDR3.

This CDR3 reads CASSFISPGSGNTIYF. In DNA form, the CDR3 reads TGTGCCAGCAGCTTTATCTCTCCAGGGTCTGGAAACACCATATATTTT. The chain combines TRBV5-6 with TRBJ1-3, with TRBD1 as a possible D gene (5 bases). CDR3 length: 16 amino acids. V shed 2 bases and J shed 1 base, with 13 bases lying between them. CDR1 is SGHDT and CDR2 is YYEEEE in the germline V gene.

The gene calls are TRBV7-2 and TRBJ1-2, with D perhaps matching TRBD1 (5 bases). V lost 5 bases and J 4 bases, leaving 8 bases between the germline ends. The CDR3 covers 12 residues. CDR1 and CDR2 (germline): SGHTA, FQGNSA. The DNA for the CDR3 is TGTGCCAGCAGCGAGGACATCTATGGCTACACCTTC. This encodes CASSEDIYGYTF.

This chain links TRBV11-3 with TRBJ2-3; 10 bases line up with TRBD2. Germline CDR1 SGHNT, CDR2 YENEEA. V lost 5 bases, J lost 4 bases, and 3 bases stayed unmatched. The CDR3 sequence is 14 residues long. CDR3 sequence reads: CASSASGSPDTQYF. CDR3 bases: TGTGCCAGCAGCGCTAGCGGGAGTCCAGATACGCAGTATTTT.